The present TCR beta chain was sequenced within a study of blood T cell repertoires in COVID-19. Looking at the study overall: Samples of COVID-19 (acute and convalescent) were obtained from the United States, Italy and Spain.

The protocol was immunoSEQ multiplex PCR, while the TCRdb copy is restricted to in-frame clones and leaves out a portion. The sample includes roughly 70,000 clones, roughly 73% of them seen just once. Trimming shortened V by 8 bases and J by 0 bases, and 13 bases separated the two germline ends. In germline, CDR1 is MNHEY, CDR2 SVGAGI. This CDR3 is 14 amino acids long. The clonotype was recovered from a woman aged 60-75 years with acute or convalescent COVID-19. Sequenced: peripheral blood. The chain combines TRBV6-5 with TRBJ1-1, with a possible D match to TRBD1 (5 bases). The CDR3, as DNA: TGTGCCAGCGGATTCAGGGCTATGAACACTGAAGCTTTCTTT. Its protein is CASGFRAMNTEAFF.